This TCR beta chain came from a study of shared clonotypes between healthy human individuals. Study information: Each donor's CD8 memory used one plate, CD8 naive two, each CD4 subset three.

Per the germline V gene, CDR1 is SQVTM and CDR2 is ANQGSEA. V lost 4 bases, J lost 3 bases, and 22 bases lay in between. The CDR3 loop spans 16 amino acids. Study-wide points: Shared across a few donors were 4% to 6% of the naive CD4 clonotypes.

Libraries were prepared by immunoSEQ multiplex PCR; TCRdb keeps only in-frame clonotypes and omits some of them. The sample records about 2.1 million clones, around 93% being singletons. Naive CD8 isolation took CD45RO-negative cells positively selected for CCR7 and excluded terminally differentiated effector memory CD45RA+ cells. There were no recent acute infections or vaccinations among the donors, who were healthy HIV-negative adults. Of note for this clone: Its target is not known.

Sequences were obtained from naive CD8+ T cells from PBMCs. The source of this sequence is a man aged 18 to 30 in good health. Some clones in this sample may be carry-over from other donors' samples. The chain has TRBV29-1 and TRBJ2-7; no clear D gene. CDR3 protein: CSVVGGYSENDYEQYF. The CDR3 nucleotides read TGCAGCGTTGTCGGTGGATACTCAGAAAACGACTACGAGCAGTACTTC.